This T cell receptor beta chain was profiled in a study of technical replicates of blood from a handful of donors. TCRdb keeps only in-frame clones here, not all; method: immunoSEQ multiplex PCR. The table has some 77,000 clones, 85% to 95% seen once. Trimming cost V 7 bases and J 5 bases; bases outside gene matches: 0. The CDR3 covers 12 residues. The germline V gene has CDR1 SGHAT and CDR2 FQNNGV. This sequence was found in a human donor in good health. The sample consisted of T cells isolated from PBMCs. The chain recombines TRBV11-2 with TRBJ2-3; TRBD2 matches at 10 bases. This chain's CDR3 is CASIAGGDTQYF. CDR3 nucleotide sequence: TGTGCCAGCATAGCGGGAGGAGATACGCAGTATTTT.